These T cell receptor beta chains were read from a single sample in a study of cytomegalovirus exposure and HLA in healthy donors. Sequenced by immunoSEQ multiplex PCR; TCRdb stores in-frame clones only, minus some. The data hold more than 110,000 clones, with roughly 76% observed a single time. The sample consisted of PBMCs. The receptor source for this set is a female donor in good health and CMV-seronegative. Both conserved end residues are trimmed from each CDR3. A D gene is named only where the DNA matches it firmly.

NA | TRBV14 | ASSQEYGSSYEQY
TRBD2 | TRBV19 | ASSMGGSRGSGANVLT
TRBD1 | TRBV7-9 | ASSLEGAQPQH
TRBD2 | TRBV5-1 | ASSLELAGFHEQF
TRBD2 | TRBV28 | ASSLRESSYEQY
NA | TRBV18 | ASSPGGGYEQY
NA | TRBV20-1 | SAGEEPQH
TRBD1 | TRBV28 | ASSPGTGTGYGYT
NA | TRBV29-1 | SVENRTKWGYT
TRBD2 | TRBV2 | ASSVGTSGTNEQF
NA | TRBV30 | ACGGDNYGYT
NA | TRBV7-3 | ASSLGSGVEQY
TRBD1 | TRBV4-2 | ASSQKRQGSSGANVLT
NA | TRBV6-1 | ASSEPELR
NA | TRBV6-4 | ASSDSGGSTDTQY
NA | TRBV9 | ASSVEGWSYNEQF
NA | TRBV4-1 | ASSQHVGVYEQY
TRBD2 | TRBV27 | ASSSGSSYEQY
TRBD2 | TRBV6-5 | ASSYSTSGGGELF
NA | TRBV10-2 | ASSAVGPSTDTQY
TRBD1 | TRBV15 | ATSKGQGLITEAF
TRBD1 | TRBV5-5 | ASSLTGTGVYEQY
NA | TRBV7-9 | ASSLGQDYGYT
NA | TRBV6-1 | ASSEIQGGYT
TRBD1 | TRBV2 | ASSERGQGRNTIY
TRBD1 | TRBV2 | ASSTGVGTDTQY